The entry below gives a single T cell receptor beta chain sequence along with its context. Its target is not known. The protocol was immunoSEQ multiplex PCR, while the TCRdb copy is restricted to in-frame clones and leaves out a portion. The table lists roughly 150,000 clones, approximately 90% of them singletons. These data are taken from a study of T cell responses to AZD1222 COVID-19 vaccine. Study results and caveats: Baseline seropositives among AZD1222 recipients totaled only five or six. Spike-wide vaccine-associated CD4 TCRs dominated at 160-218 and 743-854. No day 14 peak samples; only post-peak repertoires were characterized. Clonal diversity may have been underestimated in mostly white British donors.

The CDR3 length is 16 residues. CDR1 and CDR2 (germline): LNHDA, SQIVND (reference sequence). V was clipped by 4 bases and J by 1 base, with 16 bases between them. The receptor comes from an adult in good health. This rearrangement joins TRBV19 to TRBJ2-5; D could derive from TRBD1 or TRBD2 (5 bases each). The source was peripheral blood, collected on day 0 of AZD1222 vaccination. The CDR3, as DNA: TGTGCCAGTAGTAAAGGGACGGGACGGATCCAAGAGACCCAGTACTTC. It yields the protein CASSKGTGRIQETQYF. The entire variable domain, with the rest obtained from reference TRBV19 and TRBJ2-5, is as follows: DGGITQSPKYLFRKEGQNVTLSCEQNLNHDAMYWYRQDPGQGLRLIYYSQIVNDFQKGDIAEGYSVSREKKESFPLTVTSAQKNPTAFYLCASSKGTGRIQETQYFGPGTRLLVL.